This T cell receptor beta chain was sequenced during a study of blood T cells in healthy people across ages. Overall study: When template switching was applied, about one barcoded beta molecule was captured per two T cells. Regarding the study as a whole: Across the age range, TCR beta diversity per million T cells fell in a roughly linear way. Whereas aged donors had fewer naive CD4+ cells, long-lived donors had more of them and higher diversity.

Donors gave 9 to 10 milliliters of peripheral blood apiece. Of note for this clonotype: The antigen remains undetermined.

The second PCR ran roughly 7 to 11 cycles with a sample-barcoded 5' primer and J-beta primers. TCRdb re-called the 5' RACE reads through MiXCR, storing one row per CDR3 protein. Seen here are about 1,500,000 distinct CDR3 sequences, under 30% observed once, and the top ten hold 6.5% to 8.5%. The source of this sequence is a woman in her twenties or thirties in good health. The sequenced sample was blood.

The CDR3 spells CASSHEVIAGPYNEQFF. Here the CDR3 DNA reads TGTGCCAGCAGCCACGAAGTTATAGCGGGTCCTTACAATGAGCAGTTCTTC. The chain recombines TRBV7-6 with TRBJ2-1, with 7 bases lining up with TRBD2. Germline V gives CDR1 SGHVS, CDR2 FNYEAQ. This CDR3 spans 17 amino acids. V lost 5 bases and J lost 4; bases outside the gene matches: 14.